This T cell receptor beta chain was documented in a study of cytomegalovirus exposure and HLA in healthy donors. This clone was seen a few times. This CDR3 spans 14 amino acids. V lost 3 bases to trimming and J lost 8 bases; unmatched junction nucleotides: 9. The germline V gene has CDR1 MNHNS and CDR2 SASEGT. PCR was performed using 60 Vbeta and 13 Jbeta primers. Original methodology: As a later analysis found, there were 82 million or so unique TCR beta chains, of which approximately 10 million were shared. TCRdb keeps only in-frame clones here, not all; method: immunoSEQ multiplex PCR. V, J and clone size reflect that table, while D and trimming were determined from the DNA. The table includes 95,000 to 150,000 clones, roughly four fifths detected once.

Sequenced material: PBMCs. The clonotype originates from a woman aged 25 to 39 in good health and CMV-seropositive. The chain links TRBV6-1 to TRBJ1-2; 7 positions match TRBD1. The CDR3 here is CASSDIGQGDGYTF. The CDR3 DNA reads TGTGCCAGCAGTGATATTGGGCAGGGGGACGGCTACACCTTC.